This T cell receptor beta chain was captured in a study of OX40 agonist ivuxolimab in advanced cancers. Overall study context: Dose-escalation patients' cancers were hepatocellular carcinoma, melanoma, renal cell or head and neck cancer. Among those treated, three patients had partial responses, one with hepatocellular carcinoma and two with cutaneous melanoma. Overall study findings and caveats: Among T cells, CD8+ cells averaged more expanded clones than CD4+ cells. Nonresponders, in some cases, also had low normalized T-cell clonal expansion.

Germline assignment: CDR1 KGHSH and CDR2 LQKENI. The CDR3 runs to 14 residues. V lost 4 bases, J lost 0 bases, and 10 bases lay in between. The protocol was immunoSEQ multiplex PCR, while the TCRdb copy is restricted to in-frame clones and leaves out a portion. In the table there are 71,000 or so clones, 80% to 90% of which are singletons. For this clone: Its target is unknown.

The TCR sequence derives from an adult with an advanced solid tumor such as melanoma, head and neck, liver or kidney cancer. The sample consisted of CD4+ or CD8+ T cells sorted from blood, taken in a trial of the OX40 agonist ivuxolimab. The V gene is TRBV18, the J gene TRBJ2-7, with D tentatively TRBD1 (6 bases). CDR3 amino acids: CASSLGQSSYEQYF. The CDR3 DNA reads TGTGCCAGCTCACTCGGACAGTCCTCCTACGAGCAGTACTTC.